One sample yielded the 30 T cell receptor beta chains listed below, sequenced in a study of T-cell reconstitution after alpha-beta-depleted transplantation in children. Molecular barcoding with unique molecular identifiers was used for the TCRbeta library. TCRdb itself ran the PCR reads through MiXCR, one entry per CDR3 protein. The sample has hundreds of thousands of distinct CDR3 sequences; less than 20% are singletons. This sample comprised PBMCs, mostly from graft donor cells, obtained 360 days after TCRalphabeta/CD19-depleted stem cell transplant. These receptors were obtained from a male patient under 18 who had a stem cell transplant for acute lymphoblastic leukemia, so the T cells may come from the graft donor.

The chain employs TRBV5-1 and TRBJ1-1; D possibly corresponds to TRBD1 (5 bases). CDR3 length equals 15 residues. Germline V CDR1 and CDR2: SGHRS, YFSETQ. V dropped 4 bases and J dropped 0 bases, with 13 bases sitting between them. The CDR3: CASSPRDGLNTEAFF. In nucleotides, the CDR3 is TGCGCCAGCAGCCCCCGGGACGGTCTGAACACTGAAGCTTTCTTT.

Only a few counts were recorded for this clonotype. V usage is TRBV18 and J usage is TRBJ2-1; the D is unclear. V was shortened by 3 bases and J by 5 bases, with 11 bases between the two germline ends. Germline V gene lookup returns CDR1 KGHSH and CDR2 LQKENI. The length of the CDR3 is 14 residues. CDR3 sequence (DNA): TGTGCCAGCTCACCTTTGCTTGTAGACAATGAGCAGTTCTTC. It codes for CASSPLLVDNEQFF.

The rearrangement links TRBV14 to TRBJ2-7, with 8 bases fitting TRBD1. The V segment lost 6 bases and the J segment 2 bases; nucleotides outside the gene matches: 9. Germline V gene data show CDR1 as SGHDN and CDR2 as FVKESK. The CDR3 spans 15 residues. The CDR3 DNA reads as TGTGCCAGCAGAGCTTCGGGGACAGGACCCTACGAGCAGTACTTC. It encodes CASRASGTGPYEQYF.

The chain uses TRBV5-1 and TRBJ1-1; 8 nucleotides align to TRBD1. CDR1 and CDR2 (germline): SGHRS, YFSETQ. Trimming at V came to 4 bases and at J to 4 bases, leaving 18 bases not matched to a gene. CDR3 length: 18 amino acids. CDR3 sequence reads: CASSPLSGTGFQGTEAFF. The CDR3 nucleotides are TGCGCCAGCAGCCCACTCTCCGGGACAGGCTTCCAGGGCACTGAAGCTTTCTTT.

This clonotype has at least ten counts. The rearrangement links TRBV7-3 to TRBJ2-1; 12 nucleotides agree with TRBD2. Germline V CDR1 and CDR2: SGHTA, FQGTGA. The CDR3 totals 15 residues. V was pared by 6 bases and J by 6 bases, with 6 bases of the junction left unmatched. The CDR3 nucleotides read TGTGCCAGCAGAAGGACTAGCGGGATTAGCAATGAGCAGTTCTTC. Translating gives CASRRTSGISNEQFF.

This clonotype was counted many times. This chain joins TRBV5-1 and TRBJ2-2; 8 bases match TRBD1. V lost 4 bases to trimming and J lost 6 bases; unmatched junction nucleotides: 11. CDR3 length equals 16 residues. Germline CDR1 is SGHRS and CDR2 is YFSETQ. In DNA form, the CDR3 reads TGCGCCAGCAGCCACTGGACAGGGTTAGCGGCCGGGGAGCTGTTTTTT. As protein: CASSHWTGLAAGELFF.

The chain joins TRBV7-9 to TRBJ2-3, with 11 bases aligning to TRBD1. Germline V gene lookup returns CDR1 SEHNR and CDR2 FQNEAQ (reference sequence). The CDR3 totals 15 residues. V was clipped by 6 bases and J by 8 bases; unmatched bases: 10. The CDR3 protein is CASSKSDRGLGTQYF. The DNA for the CDR3 is TGTGCCAGCAGTAAGTCGGACAGGGGGCTAGGTACGCAGTATTTT. The complete variable domain, with remaining parts taken from reference TRBV7-9 and TRBJ2-3, reads DTGVSQNPRHKITKRGQNVTFRCDPISEHNRLYWYRQTLGQGPEFLTYFQNEAQLEKSRLLSDRFSAERPKGSFSTLEIQRTEQGDSAMYLCASSKSDRGLGTQYFGPGTRLTVL.

The rearrangement joins TRBV5-1 to TRBJ2-1; 7 nucleotides line up with TRBD2. There are 16 residues in the CDR3. V trimming: 4 bases; J trimming: 7 bases; junction bases outside the gene matches: 14. CDR1 and CDR2 from the germline V gene are SGHRS and YFSETQ. CDR3 sequence (DNA): TGCGCCAGCAGCCCCGGGGGGAGGAACTTGAAGAATGAGCAGTTCTTC. Translated: CASSPGGRNLKNEQFF.

The rearrangement joins TRBV4-1 to TRBJ2-5; TRBD2 aligns across 9 bases. In germline, CDR1 is MGHRA, CDR2 YSYEKL. This CDR3 has 17 residues. The V and J ends lost 0 bases and 2 bases, in that order; junction bases with no gene match: 7. CDR3 sequence: CASSQDQPAGGQETQYF. The CDR3 nucleotides are TGCGCCAGCAGCCAAGATCAGCCGGCGGGAGGGCAAGAGACCCAGTACTTC.

This chain links TRBV15 with TRBJ2-1; TRBD2 agrees at 13 bases. Germline V gene sequence: CDR1 LNHNV, CDR2 YYDKDF (reference sequence). CDR3 length: 19 residues. V shed 5 bases and J 5 bases; nucleotides not matched to a gene: 15. Written as DNA, the CDR3 is TGTGCCACCAGCGTACCTACCTATAAGGGACTAGCGGGACACAATGAGCAGTTCTTC. This sequence encodes CATSVPTYKGLAGHNEQFF.

This clonotype came up many times. V gene TRBV15 combines with J gene TRBJ2-5; D unclear. Germline assignment: CDR1 LNHNV and CDR2 YYDKDF (reference sequence). This CDR3 has 13 amino acids. V was trimmed by 2 bases and J by 5 bases, leaving 9 bases between them. The CDR3 loop is CATSRPTHETQYF. CDR3 sequence (DNA): TGTGCCACCAGCAGACCCACACATGAGACCCAGTACTTC. Combining the CDR3 with reference TRBV15 and TRBJ2-5 gives the whole variable domain DAMVIQNPRYQVTQFGKPVTLSCSQTLNHNVMYWYQQKSSQAPKLLFHYYDKDFNNEADTPDNFQSRRPNTSFCFLDIRSPGLGDTAMYLCATSRPTHETQYFGPGTRLLVL.

This chain uses TRBV6-5 with TRBJ2-7; D is possibly TRBD2 (6 bases). V was cut by 0 bases and J by 9 bases, with 9 bases left in between. Germline assignment: CDR1 MNHEY and CDR2 SVGAGI. This CDR3 is built from 12 residues. The DNA for the CDR3 is TGTGCCAGCAGTTACTCACGGGGGACGCAGTACTTC. This sequence encodes CASSYSRGTQYF.

V and J are TRBV12-3 or TRBV12-4 and TRBJ2-4, with D possibly matching TRBD2 (5 bases). The CDR3 spans 14 residues. The ends were cut back, 5 bases at V and 0 bases at J, with 8 bases in the middle. The CDR3 sequence: CASSERVAKNIQYF. The CDR3 coding sequence is TGTGCCAGCAGTGAGAGGGTAGCCAAAAACATTCAGTACTTC.

V gene TRBV20-1 combines with J gene TRBJ2-1; 12 bases line up with TRBD1. CDR3 length equals 14 residues. Trimming at V came to 6 bases and at J to 9 bases, leaving 9 bases not matched to a gene. The germline V gene encodes CDR1 DFQATT and CDR2 SNEGSKA (reference sequence). The CDR3 region is CSAQSGTGGSEQFF. The CDR3 DNA reads TGCAGTGCCCAGTCCGGGACAGGGGGCTCTGAGCAGTTCTTC.

This chain connects TRBV9 to TRBJ1-5; no clear D gene. CDR1 is SGDLS and CDR2 is YYNGEE in the germline V gene. The ends were cut back, 0 bases at V and 0 bases at J, with 7 bases in the middle. The CDR3 runs to 15 residues. CDR3 loop: CASSVDGYSNQPQHF. Written as DNA, the CDR3 is TGTGCCAGCAGCGTAGACGGGTATAGCAATCAGCCCCAGCATTTT.

This chain links TRBV20-1 with TRBJ1-4; the D is unclear. The CDR3 covers 14 residues. V was pared by 0 bases and J by 8 bases, with 13 bases between. Looked up from germline, CDR1 is DFQATT and CDR2 is SNEGSKA (reference sequence). The CDR3 region is CSARDGRGLEKLFF. CDR3 coding DNA: TGCAGTGCTAGAGATGGGCGAGGATTAGAAAAACTGTTTTTT.

The chain combines TRBV5-1 with TRBJ2-7, with D possibly being TRBD1 (6 bases). The germline CDR1 and CDR2 sequences are SGHRS and YFSETQ. Trimming removed 5 bases at V and 6 bases at J, with 9 bases between. CDR3 length equals 11 residues. The CDR3: CASRNRAEQYF. DNA for the CDR3: TGCGCCAGCAGGAACAGGGCCGAGCAGTACTTC. The variable domain in full, with the rest retrieved from reference TRBV5-1 and TRBJ2-7, is KAGVTQTPRYLIKTRGQQVTLSCSPISGHRSVSWYQQTPGQGLQFLFEYFSETQRNKGNFPGRFSGRQFSNSRSEMNVSTLELGDSALYLCASRNRAEQYFGPGTRLTVT.

This chain links TRBV5-1 with TRBJ2-1; 7 bases match TRBD1. The length of the CDR3 is 14 residues. V dropped 5 bases and J dropped 4; count of bases not matched to a gene: 6. Germline CDR1 and CDR2: SGHRS and YFSETQ. The CDR3 is CASRGGRVYNEQFF. The CDR3, as DNA: TGCGCCAGCAGAGGGGGCAGGGTATACAATGAGCAGTTCTTC.

This clonotype occurred many times. The CDR3 is CASSLRDRGTDEQYF. In nucleotides, the CDR3 is TGTGCCAGCAGTCTCCGGGACAGGGGGACCGACGAGCAGTACTTC. The J gene is TRBJ2-7, the V gene TRBV12-3 or TRBV12-4; 11 bases match TRBD1. V lost 5 bases, J lost 5 bases, and 8 bases stayed unmatched. The CDR3 has 15 residues.

Notes on this clonotype: A much larger clone lies one base from this, so it may be a read error. Since the CDR3 does not end with the conserved phenylalanine or tryptophan, this likely comes from a read error. The chain combines TRBV4-2 with TRBJ2-1; 11 nucleotides match TRBD2. The CDR3 totals 18 residues. Per germline, CDR1 LGHNA and CDR2 YNFKEQ. V lost 0 bases and J lost 7; bases outside the gene matches: 11. The DNA of the CDR3 is TGTGCCAGCAGCCAAGATGGGGTAGCGGGAGGGCCGAGGAATGAGCAGTTCCTC. Translated: CASSQDGVAGGPRNEQFL.

This sequence joins TRBV29-1 and TRBJ1-1; TRBD1 matches at 10 bases. The CDR3 consists of 10 residues. CDR1 SQVTM and CDR2 ANQGSEA come from the germline V gene. Trimming at V came to 6 bases and at J to 12 bases, leaving 4 bases not matched to a gene. The chain's CDR3 is CSVRQGATFF. CDR3 nucleotides: TGCAGCGTAAGACAGGGGGCAACTTTCTTT.

This clonotype was found many times. The genes are TRBV5-1 and TRBJ2-7, with TRBD2 matching over 11 bases. Germline trimming cut 6 bases from V and 3 bases from J; bases unmatched to any gene: 8. In germline, CDR1 is SGHRS, CDR2 YFSETQ. This CDR3 region has 15 residues. The CDR3 coding sequence is TGCGCCAGCAATACCGGGACTAGCGGTTACTACGAGCAGTACTTC. Its translation: CASNTGTSGYYEQYF.

This rearrangement joins TRBV20-1 to TRBJ2-5, with 8 bases matching TRBD2. CDR1 is DFQATT, CDR2 SNEGSKA, per germline (reference sequence). Trimming cost V 2 bases and J 5 bases; bases outside gene matches: 10. The length of the CDR3 is 15 residues. CDR3 loop: CSARPGSGMGETQYF. The CDR3 DNA follows: TGCAGTGCTAGACCAGGTAGCGGGATGGGGGAGACCCAGTACTTC.

This clonotype came up a few times. V and J are TRBV19 and TRBJ1-1; TRBD1 might be the D (6 bases). The CDR3 runs 13 residues. V lost 10 bases and J 0 bases, leaving 12 bases between the germline ends. The germline V gene has CDR1 LNHDA and CDR2 SQIVND (reference sequence). CDR3 sequence reads: CATWTAMNTEAFF. CDR3 DNA: TGTGCCACTTGGACAGCAATGAACACTGAAGCTTTCTTT.

This clonotype was seen at least ten times. A junction boundary mismatches the germline segment, possibly from a read error. The genes are TRBV5-1 and TRBJ2-3, with D uncertain. This CDR3 is built from 13 residues. From germline, CDR1 is SGHRS and CDR2 YFSETQ. CDR3 amino acids: CASSLAPTDTQYF. For the CDR3, the DNA is TGTGCCAGCAGCTTAGCACCCACAGATACGCAGTATTTT.

This clonotype was seen a few times. The rearrangement joins TRBV11-2 to TRBJ2-1; D gene ambiguous. CDR1 is SGHAT and CDR2 is FQNNGV in the germline V gene. V was clipped by 0 bases and J by 6 bases, with 6 bases between them. The CDR3 has 13 residues. CDR3 protein: CASSLDQPNEQFF. CDR3 coding DNA: TGTGCCAGCAGCTTAGATCAACCCAATGAGCAGTTCTTC.

This chain's CDR3 is CASSPDRADVYNEQFF. CDR3 DNA: TGTGCCAGCTCACCGGACAGGGCCGACGTTTACAATGAGCAGTTCTTC. J is TRBJ2-1 and V is TRBV18, with 8 bases fitting TRBD1. V shed 3 bases, J shed 4 bases, and the junction held 8 bases outside the gene matches. This CDR3 is 16 amino acids long. Germline CDR1 reads KGHSH; CDR2 reads LQKENI.

The rearrangement joins TRBV27 to TRBJ2-7, with 8 bases matching TRBD1. Germline CDR1 MNHEY, CDR2 SMNVEV (reference sequence). The CDR3 is 16 amino acids. V lost 5 bases to trimming and J lost 3 bases; unmatched junction nucleotides: 12. The chain's CDR3 is CASSPTSRTGNYEQYF. CDR3 sequence (DNA): TGTGCCAGCAGTCCCACTTCCAGGACAGGGAACTACGAGCAGTACTTC.

This clonotype was found a few times. The rearrangement links TRBV7-6 to TRBJ2-3; D possibly uses TRBD1 or TRBD2 (5 bases each). Germline assignment: CDR1 SGHVS and CDR2 FNYEAQ. This CDR3 region has 16 residues. Trimming cost V 4 bases and J 4 bases, with 18 bases left between them. CDR3 in amino acids: CASSSPYTRDPDTQYF. CDR3 nucleotides: TGTGCCAGCAGCTCCCCGTACACTAGGGACCCAGATACGCAGTATTTT.

The V and J genes are TRBV25-1 and TRBJ1-6; TRBD1 matches 7 bases. CDR1 MGHDK and CDR2 SYGVNS come from the germline V gene. CDR3 length: 15 residues. With V trimmed by 2 bases and J by 10 bases, 8 bases remained unmatched. Here the CDR3 reads CASSEATGVGSPLHF. The CDR3 nucleotides read TGTGCCAGCAGTGAAGCCACAGGGGTTGGGTCACCCCTCCACTTT.